The 17 T cell receptor beta chains in this list originate from one sample, sequenced in a study of graft-versus-host responses after intestinal transplantation. Data came from immunoSEQ multiplex PCR; TCRdb stores just in-frame clones and leaves some out. The top ten clones hold 5% to 6.5% of a sample with 7,000 to 8,500 clones, roughly 72% of them seen once. Grafts had their tissue processed, releasing intraepithelial and lamina propria lymphocytes. The material sequenced was ileum tissue, taken around 8 weeks after transplant. Receptor source: a human patient who received an intestinal transplant, so some T cells may come from the graft donor.

The rearrangement joins TRBV7-2 to TRBJ2-5; 9 bases match TRBD2. This CDR3 spans 15 amino acids. The trim removed 5 bases at V and 2 bases at J, leaving 6 bases unmatched. Germline values: CDR1 SGHTA, CDR2 FQGNSA. The CDR3 DNA sequence: TGTGCCAGCAGCCAAAGACTAGCGGAGCAAGAGACCCAGTACTTC. Its protein product is CASSQRLAEQETQYF.

This chain links TRBV27 with TRBJ2-7, with TRBD2 identical over 7 bases. The CDR3 sequence is 16 residues long. CDR1 is MNHEY and CDR2 is SMNVEV in the germline V gene (reference sequence). Trimming removed 1 base from V and 4 bases from J; junction bases left unmatched: 10. The CDR3 coding sequence is TGTGCCAGCAGTTTATGTCAGGATCCGGGGGGATACGAGCAGTACGTC. Residues: CASSLCQDPGGYEQYV.

For the CDR3, the DNA is TGTGCCAGCAGCTTTGTTGGGACTCGAAACAATGAGCAGTTCTTC. Protein product: CASSFVGTRNNEQFF. This chain links TRBV5-5 with TRBJ2-1; maybe TRBD2 (6 bases). Germline V gene data show CDR1 as SGHKS and CDR2 as YYEKEE (reference sequence). The V and J ends lost 2 bases and 5 bases respectively, with 14 bases between them. CDR3 length: 15 residues. Full variable domain (remainder filled in from reference TRBV5-5 and TRBJ2-1): DAGVTQSPTHLIKTRGQQVTLRCSPISGHKSVSWYQQVLGQGPQFIFQYYEKEERGRGNFPDRFSARQFPNYSSELNVNALLLGDSALYLCASSFVGTRNNEQFFGPGTRLTVL.

The chain has TRBV6-5 and TRBJ1-3; D is unresolved. Trimming removed 6 bases at V and 0 bases at J, with 6 bases between. Germline CDR1 and CDR2: MNHEY and SVGAGI. The CDR3 covers 13 residues. Here the CDR3 DNA reads TGTGCCAGCAGCCGCGGCTCTGGAAACACCATATATTTT. Residues: CASSRGSGNTIYF.

The chain uses TRBV27 and TRBJ2-3; 9 bases fit TRBD1. V shed 3 bases, J shed 6 bases, and the junction held 7 bases outside the gene matches. In germline, CDR1 is MNHEY, CDR2 SMNVEV (reference sequence). The CDR3 has 15 residues. CDR3 region: CASSLVTGGGDTQYF. CDR3 sequence (DNA): TGTGCCAGCAGTTTGGTCACAGGGGGCGGGGATACGCAGTATTTT.

The V gene is TRBV11-3, the J gene TRBJ1-6, with D perhaps matching TRBD1 (6 bases). With 5 bases removed from V and 7 bases from J, the gap between germline ends came to 12 bases. The CDR3 length is 14 residues. Germline CDR1 and CDR2: SGHNT and YENEEA. The CDR3 protein is CASSRGQQNSPLHF. The CDR3 region has the DNA TGTGCCAGCAGCCGAGGACAGCAAAATTCACCCCTCCACTTT. The whole variable domain, filled in from reference TRBV11-3 and TRBJ1-6, reads EAGVVQSPRYKIIEKKQPVAFWCNPISGHNTLYWYLQNLGQGPELLIRYENEEAVDDSQLPKDRFSAERLKGVDSTLKIQPAELGDSAVYLCASSRGQQNSPLHFGNGTRLTVT.

This clone is labeled large (0.1 to 1%). This chain links TRBV5-4 with TRBJ1-1, with D unclear. V shed 3 bases and J shed 3 bases, with 12 bases lying between them. Germline V gene data show CDR1 as SGHNT and CDR2 as YYREEE (reference sequence). This CDR3 comprises 14 residues. The CDR3 nucleotides are TGTGCCAGCAGCTCCACTCCAAAAGACACTGAAGCTTTCTTT. Translation gives CASSSTPKDTEAFF. Together with reference TRBV5-4 and TRBJ1-1, the CDR3 gives the full variable domain: ETGVTQSPTHLIKTRGQQVTLRCSSQSGHNTVSWYQQALGQGPQFIFQYYREEENGRGNFPPRFSGLQFPNYSSELNVNALELDDSALYLCASSSTPKDTEAFFGQGTRLTVV.

The genes are TRBV6-4 and TRBJ2-3; D is undetermined. CDR3 size: 13 residues. The V gene's germline CDR1 is MRHNA and CDR2 SNTAGT. The V gene lost 5 bases and the J gene lost 0 bases, with 6 bases spanning the gap. CDR3 in amino acids: CASSSASTDTQYF. The DNA for the CDR3 is TGTGCCAGCAGTAGCGCTAGCACAGATACGCAGTATTTT.

The chain is built from TRBV28 and TRBJ2-1; 10 bases agree with TRBD2. Germline V gene data show CDR1 as MDHEN and CDR2 as SYDVKM. V gave up 8 bases and J gave up 3 bases; unmatched junction bases: 7. The CDR3 sequence is 15 residues long. The CDR3 is CASSLLAGGYNEQFF. As DNA, the CDR3 is TGTGCCAGCTCCCTCTTAGCGGGGGGCTACAATGAGCAGTTCTTC.

The V and J genes are TRBV30 and TRBJ1-2; 10 nucleotides match TRBD1. This CDR3 contains 12 residues. CDR1 GTSNPN and CDR2 SVGIG come from the germline V gene (reference sequence). Here the CDR3 DNA reads TGTGCTTCATCCGGGACAGGGGTTGGCTACACCTTC. It codes for CASSGTGVGYTF.

The chain employs TRBV6-5 and TRBJ1-6, with 9 positions matching TRBD1. V shed 0 bases and J 6 bases; nucleotides not matched to a gene: 0. The CDR3 runs to 15 residues. In germline, CDR1 is MNHEY, CDR2 SVGAGI. The DNA of the CDR3 is TGTGCCAGCAGTTACTCGACAGGGGGTAATTCACCCCTCCACTTT. As protein: CASSYSTGGNSPLHF.

The chain has TRBV5-1 and TRBJ2-3; 8 positions match TRBD2. The CDR3 has 14 amino acids. CDR1 is SGHRS and CDR2 is YFSETQ in the germline V gene. Trimming took 2 bases from V and 7 from J; bases not matched to a gene: 6. This CDR3 reads CASSLVGGANTQYF. The CDR3 nucleotides read TGCGCCAGCAGCTTAGTCGGGGGGGCTAATACGCAGTATTTT.

The chain links TRBV10-3 to TRBJ1-2, with D possibly TRBD1 on 5 matching bases. Germline CDR1 is ENHRY and CDR2 is SYGVKD. The CDR3 runs to 13 residues. V lost 1 base and J 4 bases, leaving 7 bases between the germline ends. The CDR3 protein is CAISELQVYGYTF. CDR3 DNA: TGTGCCATCAGTGAGTTACAGGTCTATGGCTACACCTTC.

The chain links TRBV6-5 to TRBJ2-7, with TRBD2 matching 8 bases. Trimming took 7 bases from V and 6 from J; bases not matched to a gene: 5. Germline V gene sequence: CDR1 MNHEY, CDR2 SVGAGI. This CDR3 spans 12 amino acids. CDR3 amino acids: CASKAGVSEQYV. The CDR3, as DNA: TGTGCCAGCAAAGCGGGGGTCTCCGAGCAGTACGTC.

The chain has TRBV6-4 and TRBJ2-1; TRBD2 matches at 11 bases. The CDR3 covers 17 residues. V lost 0 bases, J lost 6 bases, and 7 bases stayed unmatched. CDR1 is MRHNA and CDR2 is SNTAGT in the germline V gene. In nucleotides, the CDR3 is TGTGCCAGCAGTGACTCGTGGGTAGCGGGGGGGAGCAATGAGCAGTTCTTC. This gives the protein CASSDSWVAGGSNEQFF.

Notes on this clone: This same CDR3 is encoded by further DNA sequences in the sample. This chain joins TRBV14 and TRBJ2-5, with D tentatively TRBD1 (6 bases). Germline values: CDR1 SGHDN, CDR2 FVKESK. V gave up 0 bases and J gave up 1 base, with 9 bases separating them. The CDR3 is 15 amino acids. This CDR3 is CASSQDFRGQETQYF. The CDR3 coding sequence is TGTGCCAGCAGCCAAGATTTCAGGGGCCAAGAGACCCAGTACTTC.

The gene calls are TRBV4-3 and TRBJ1-2; 10 bases are shared with TRBD1. CDR1 is LGHNA, CDR2 YSLEER, per germline. V lost 4 bases to trimming and J lost 8 bases; unmatched junction nucleotides: 10. The CDR3 runs 15 residues. The CDR3 spells CASSREVGTGDGYTF. In DNA form, the CDR3 reads TGCGCCAGCAGCCGCGAAGTGGGGACAGGGGACGGCTACACCTTC.